This T cell receptor beta chain emerged from a study of T cells expressing NK-cell markers. TCRdb re-called the 5' RACE reads and catalogs CDR3 proteins one per entry, DNA excluded. The specimen's table records some 150,000 distinct CDR3 sequences. The CDR3 covers 15 residues. CDR1 and CDR2 from the germline V gene are SGHDT and YYEEEE. Sequences were obtained from blood T cells: a sorted CD56 or NKG2C T cell subset, CD4+ or CD8+ T cells, or bulk PBMC T cells (not recorded which). The receptor was derived from a man younger than 30 in good health. J is TRBJ1-1 and V is TRBV5-6; no DNA is available, so the TRBD1 call from TCRdb remains unchecked. CDR3: CASSLGLGVSTEAFF.